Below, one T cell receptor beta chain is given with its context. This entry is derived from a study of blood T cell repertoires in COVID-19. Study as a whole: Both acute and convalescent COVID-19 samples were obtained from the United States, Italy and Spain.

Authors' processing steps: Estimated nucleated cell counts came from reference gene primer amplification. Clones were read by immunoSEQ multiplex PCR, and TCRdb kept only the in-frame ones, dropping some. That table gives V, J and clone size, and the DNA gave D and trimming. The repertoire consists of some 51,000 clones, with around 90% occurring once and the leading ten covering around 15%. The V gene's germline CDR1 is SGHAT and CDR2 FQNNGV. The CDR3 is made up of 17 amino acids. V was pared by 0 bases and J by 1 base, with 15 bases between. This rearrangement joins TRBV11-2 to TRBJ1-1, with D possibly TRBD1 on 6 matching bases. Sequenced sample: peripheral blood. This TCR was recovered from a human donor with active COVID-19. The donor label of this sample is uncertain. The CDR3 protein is CASSLDGQGKGNTEAFF. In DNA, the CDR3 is TGTGCCAGCAGCTTAGATGGTCAGGGGAAGGGGAACACTGAAGCTTTCTTT.